These 29 T cell receptor beta chains came from one sample sequenced in a study of CXCR3-negative and CXCR3-positive naive CD8 T cells. The method, 5' RACE with UMI labels, was used to prepare the TRB cDNA libraries. TCRdb re-called the 5' RACE reads and catalogs CDR3 proteins one per entry, DNA excluded. The sample has tens of thousands of distinct CDR3 sequences. What was sequenced was naive CXCR3- CD8+ T cells from blood. Subset denoted: CD45RO-CCR7+CD27+CD95- naive CD8+ T cells lacking CXCR3 (TNR3-). The receptors were sampled from a human donor in good health. Some clones in this sample may be carry-over from other donors' samples.

The chain links TRBV28 to TRBJ2-2; TCRdb selects TRBD1, and the lack of DNA leaves this call unchecked. The length of the CDR3 is 17 residues. Germline V lookup: CDR1 MDHEN, CDR2 SYDVKM. CDR3 amino acids: CASSPLWTGLNTGELFF.

V gene TRBV5-4 combines with J gene TRBJ2-3; the TCRdb call, TRBD1, lacks DNA for checking. Germline loops: CDR1 SGHNT, CDR2 YYREEE (reference sequence). There are 16 residues in the CDR3. CDR3 sequence reads: CASSQPGAESTDTQYF.

The rearrangement links TRBV18 to TRBJ2-7; TCRdb indicates TRBD2, and absent DNA this call remains unverified. Germline CDR1 and CDR2: KGHSH and LQKENI. The CDR3 loop spans 14 amino acids. CDR3 in amino acids: CASALRGLSYEQYF.

The chain recombines TRBV20-1 with TRBJ2-7; TCRdb picks TRBD1, but there is no DNA to check that call. The germline V gene encodes CDR1 DFQATT and CDR2 SNEGSKA (reference sequence). The CDR3 covers 15 residues. The CDR3 region is CSARGGAGEHHEQYF.

The rearrangement links TRBV3-1 to TRBJ2-7; TCRdb indicates TRBD1, and absent DNA this call remains unverified. This CDR3 comprises 14 residues. Germline CDR1 and CDR2: LGHDT and YNNKEL (reference sequence). This chain's CDR3 is CASSQEGTRYEQYF.

V is TRBV5-1 and J is TRBJ2-2. The CDR3 loop spans 13 amino acids. Germline V lookup: CDR1 SGHRS, CDR2 YFSETQ. The CDR3 protein is CASSLPDTGELFF.

The J gene is TRBJ2-3, the V gene TRBV28; TCRdb indicates TRBD1, and absent DNA this call remains unverified. The length of the CDR3 is 13 residues. CDR1 and CDR2 (germline): MDHEN, SYDVKM. This CDR3 is CASSLAGIDTQYF.

The CDR3 loop is CSARPKYQETQYF. V is TRBV20-1 and J is TRBJ2-5; TCRdb lists TRBD1, though no DNA is available to test this call. Looked up from germline, CDR1 is DFQATT and CDR2 is SNEGSKA (reference sequence). The CDR3 contains 13 residues.

This chain links TRBV12-3 or TRBV12-4 with TRBJ2-4; TCRdb gives TRBD1 as the D gene, but with no DNA this cannot be confirmed. This CDR3 comprises 14 residues. The CDR3 region is CASSAPTGIHIQYF.

This chain connects TRBV5-1 to TRBJ2-7. In germline, CDR1 is SGHRS, CDR2 YFSETQ. The CDR3 is made up of 13 amino acids. The CDR3 loop is CASSWDRTYEQYF.

This chain links TRBV14 with TRBJ2-2; TCRdb's D call of TRBD2 is untestable without DNA. There are 13 residues in the CDR3. The V gene's germline CDR1 is SGHDN and CDR2 FVKESK. The CDR3 region is CASSLGSPGELFF.

The chain has TRBV29-1 and TRBJ1-2; the D gene TCRdb calls, TRBD1, cannot be checked with no DNA. The CDR3 is 13 amino acids. Germline CDR1 reads SQVTM; CDR2 reads ANQGSEA. CDR3 amino acids: CSANTGARGGYTF.

CDR3 in amino acids: CSGVSGANVLTF. The gene calls are TRBV20-1 and TRBJ2-6. CDR3 size: 12 residues. From germline, CDR1 is DFQATT and CDR2 SNEGSKA (reference sequence).

V is TRBV7-7 and J is TRBJ1-1; TCRdb selects TRBD1, and the lack of DNA leaves this call unchecked. CDR1 SSHAT and CDR2 FNYEAQ come from the germline V gene (reference sequence). The CDR3 contains 13 residues. CDR3 in amino acids: CASSLGQNTEAFF.

This chain connects TRBV5-8 to TRBJ2-7. CDR1 is SGHTS, CDR2 YDEGEE, per germline. The CDR3 has 15 residues. CDR3 amino acids: CASSLRVADSYEQYF.

The chain joins TRBV2 to TRBJ1-1; as DNA is missing, the TRBD1 call by TCRdb cannot be tested. This CDR3 has 15 residues. In germline, CDR1 is SNHLY, CDR2 FYNNEI. The CDR3 here is CASSPGQGSNTEAFF.

This chain joins TRBV20-1 and TRBJ1-1. CDR1 and CDR2 from the germline V gene are DFQATT and SNEGSKA (reference sequence). The CDR3 has 12 residues. CDR3 loop: CSAEWGITEAFF.

V usage is TRBV6-1 and J usage is TRBJ2-5; the TCRdb call, TRBD2, lacks DNA for checking. CDR1 and CDR2 from the germline V gene are MNHNS and SASEGT. The CDR3 has 16 residues. CDR3 residues: CASSELAGGGEETQYF.

The chain uses TRBV5-1 and TRBJ2-1. The CDR3 has 15 amino acids. CDR1 and CDR2 from the germline V gene are SGHRS and YFSETQ. CDR3: CASSLGADSYNEQFF. The full variable domain, in which reference TRBV5-1 and TRBJ2-1 provide the parts outside the CDR3, is KAGVTQTPRYLIKTRGQQVTLSCSPISGHRSVSWYQQTPGQGLQFLFEYFSETQRNKGNFPGRFSGRQFSNSRSEMNVSTLELGDSALYLCASSLGADSYNEQFFGPGTRLTVL.

V gene TRBV29-1 combines with J gene TRBJ2-3; TCRdb's D call of TRBD1 is untestable without DNA. The CDR3 extends over 13 amino acids. Per germline, CDR1 SQVTM and CDR2 ANQGSEA. The CDR3 here is CSVPGHSTDTQYF.

The chain is built from TRBV5-6 and TRBJ2-7. Germline V gives CDR1 SGHDT, CDR2 YYEEEE. The CDR3 extends over 14 amino acids. The CDR3 protein is CAMLLGDSSYEQYF.

The rearrangement joins TRBV28 to TRBJ2-7; checking the TCRdb D call of TRBD2 is not possible without DNA. Germline V gives CDR1 MDHEN, CDR2 SYDVKM. The CDR3 contains 16 residues. CDR3: CASSPKLGVVSYEQYF.

The rearrangement uses TRBV7-8 and TRBJ2-7; the TRBD2 assignment by TCRdb is unverifiable without DNA. The CDR3 covers 16 residues. Per the germline V gene, CDR1 is SGHVS and CDR2 is FQNEAQ. The CDR3 sequence: CASSYFISGTTYEQYF.

The chain uses TRBV29-1 and TRBJ2-1; TCRdb calls TRBD1, which cannot be checked without DNA. Germline CDR1 and CDR2: SQVTM and ANQGSEA. The CDR3 totals 17 residues. The CDR3 loop reads CSVEDQGASKAGNEQFF.

CDR3: CASSETGDYNEQFF. The gene calls are TRBV10-2 and TRBJ2-1; lacking DNA, the TRBD1 call made by TCRdb goes unchecked. The germline V gene has CDR1 WSHSY and CDR2 SAAADI. The CDR3 is 14 residues long.

CDR3 sequence reads: CSVEIGDREKGNTEAFF. The rearrangement uses TRBV29-1 and TRBJ1-1; the TCRdb D gene call, TRBD1, has no DNA to confirm it. The CDR3 has 17 amino acids. Germline lookup yields CDR1 SQVTM and CDR2 ANQGSEA. The variable domain in full, completed from reference TRBV29-1 and TRBJ1-1, reads SAVISQKPSRDICQRGTSLTIQCQVDSQVTMMFWYRQQPGQSLTLIATANQGSEATYESGFVIDKFPISRPNLTFSTLTVSNMSPEDSSIYLCSVEIGDREKGNTEAFFGQGTRLTVV.

CDR3 in amino acids: CASSLWGTTKETQYF. This rearrangement joins TRBV5-1 to TRBJ2-5; TCRdb's assignment of TRBD1 cannot be checked, as there is no DNA. CDR1 and CDR2 from the germline V gene are SGHRS and YFSETQ. This CDR3 is built from 15 residues. The full variable domain, in which reference TRBV5-1 and TRBJ2-5 provide the parts outside the CDR3, is KAGVTQTPRYLIKTRGQQVTLSCSPISGHRSVSWYQQTPGQGLQFLFEYFSETQRNKGNFPGRFSGRQFSNSRSEMNVSTLELGDSALYLCASSLWGTTKETQYFGPGTRLLVL.

The chain is built from TRBV28 and TRBJ1-2; as DNA is missing, the TRBD1 call by TCRdb cannot be tested. Per germline, CDR1 MDHEN and CDR2 SYDVKM. CDR3 size: 17 residues. CDR3 amino acids: CASSSSVDRGLGYGYTF.

The V call is TRBV7-9, the J call TRBJ1-1. Germline assignment: CDR1 SEHNR and CDR2 FQNEAQ (reference sequence). There are 15 residues in the CDR3. CDR3 protein: CASSATQMRGTEAFF.